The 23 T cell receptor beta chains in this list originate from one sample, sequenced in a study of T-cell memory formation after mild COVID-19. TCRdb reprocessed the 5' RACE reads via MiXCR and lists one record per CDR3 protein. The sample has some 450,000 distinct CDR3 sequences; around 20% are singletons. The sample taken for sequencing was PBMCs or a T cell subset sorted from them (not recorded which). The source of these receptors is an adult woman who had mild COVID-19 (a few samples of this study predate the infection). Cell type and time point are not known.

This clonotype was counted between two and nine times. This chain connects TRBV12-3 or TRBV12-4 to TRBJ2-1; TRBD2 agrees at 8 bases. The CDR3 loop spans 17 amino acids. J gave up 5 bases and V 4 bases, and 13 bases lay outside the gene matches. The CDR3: CASSSLFAGGINNEQFF. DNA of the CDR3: TGTGCCAGCAGTTCCCTCTTTGCGGGGGGAATAAACAATGAGCAGTTCTTC.

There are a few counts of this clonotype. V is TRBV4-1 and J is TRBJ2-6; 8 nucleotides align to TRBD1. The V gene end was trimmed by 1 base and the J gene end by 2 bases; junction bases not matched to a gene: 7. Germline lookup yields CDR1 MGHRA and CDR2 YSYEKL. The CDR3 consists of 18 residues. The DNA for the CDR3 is TGCGCCAGCAGCCAAGGGCCCCGGACAGGGACTGGGGCCAACGTCCTGACTTTC. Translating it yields CASSQGPRTGTGANVLTF.

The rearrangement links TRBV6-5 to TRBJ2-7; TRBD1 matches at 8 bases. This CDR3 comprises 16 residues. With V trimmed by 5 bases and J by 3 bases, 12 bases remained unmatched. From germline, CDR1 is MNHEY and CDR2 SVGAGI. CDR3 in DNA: TGTGCCAGCAGTCTATCTTTCCGGGACAGGCTCTACGAGCAGTACTTC. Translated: CASSLSFRDRLYEQYF.

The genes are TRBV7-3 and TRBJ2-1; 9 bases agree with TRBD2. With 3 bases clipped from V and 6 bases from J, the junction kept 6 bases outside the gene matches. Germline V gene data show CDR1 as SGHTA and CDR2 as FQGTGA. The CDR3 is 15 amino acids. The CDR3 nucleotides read TGTGCCAGCAGCTTCAACCTAGCGGGATCCAATGAGCAGTTCTTC. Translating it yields CASSFNLAGSNEQFF.

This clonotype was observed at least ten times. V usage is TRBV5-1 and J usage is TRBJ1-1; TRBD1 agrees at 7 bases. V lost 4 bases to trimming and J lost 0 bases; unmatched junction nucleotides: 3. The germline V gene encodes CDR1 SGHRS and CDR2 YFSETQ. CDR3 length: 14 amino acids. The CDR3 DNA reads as TGCGCCAGCAGCCCAGGGGGGTTGAACACTGAAGCTTTCTTT. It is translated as CASSPGGLNTEAFF.

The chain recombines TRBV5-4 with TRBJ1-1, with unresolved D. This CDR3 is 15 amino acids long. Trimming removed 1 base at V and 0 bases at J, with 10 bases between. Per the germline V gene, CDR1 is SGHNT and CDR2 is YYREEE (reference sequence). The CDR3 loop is CASSLLQILNTEAFF. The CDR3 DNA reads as TGTGCCAGCAGCTTGCTCCAGATATTGAACACTGAAGCTTTCTTT.

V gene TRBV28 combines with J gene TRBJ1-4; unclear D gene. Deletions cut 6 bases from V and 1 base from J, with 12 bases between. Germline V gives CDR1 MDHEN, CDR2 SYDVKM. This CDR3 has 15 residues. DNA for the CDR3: TGTGCCAGCAGATTAAAGGGTTTAACTAATGAAAAACTGTTTTTT. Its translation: CASRLKGLTNEKLFF.

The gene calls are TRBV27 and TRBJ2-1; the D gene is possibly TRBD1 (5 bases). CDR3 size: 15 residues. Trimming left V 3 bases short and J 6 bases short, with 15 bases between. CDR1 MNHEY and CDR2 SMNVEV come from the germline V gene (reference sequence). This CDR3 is CASSFPGPRGNEQFF. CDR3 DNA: TGTGCCAGCAGTTTCCCAGGTCCTAGGGGCAATGAGCAGTTCTTC.

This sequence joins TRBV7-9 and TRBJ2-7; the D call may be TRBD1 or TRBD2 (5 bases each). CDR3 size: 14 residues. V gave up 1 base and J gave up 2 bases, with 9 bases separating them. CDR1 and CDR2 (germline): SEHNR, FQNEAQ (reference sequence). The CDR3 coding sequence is TGTGCCAGCAGCTTAGGGGAGACAGCCTACGAGCAGTACTTC. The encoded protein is CASSLGETAYEQYF.

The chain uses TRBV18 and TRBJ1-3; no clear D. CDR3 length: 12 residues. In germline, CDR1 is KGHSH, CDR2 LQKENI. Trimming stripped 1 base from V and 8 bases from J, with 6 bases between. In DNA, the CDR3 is TGTGCCAGCTCACCACAGGGAGACACCATATATTTT. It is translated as CASSPQGDTIYF.

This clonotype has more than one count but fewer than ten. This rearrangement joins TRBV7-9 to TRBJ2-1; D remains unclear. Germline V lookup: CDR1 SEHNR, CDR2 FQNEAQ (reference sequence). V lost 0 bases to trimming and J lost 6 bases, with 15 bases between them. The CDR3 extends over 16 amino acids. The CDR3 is CASSLAESFQGNEQFF. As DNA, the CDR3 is TGTGCCAGCAGCTTAGCGGAGTCGTTTCAAGGCAATGAGCAGTTCTTC.

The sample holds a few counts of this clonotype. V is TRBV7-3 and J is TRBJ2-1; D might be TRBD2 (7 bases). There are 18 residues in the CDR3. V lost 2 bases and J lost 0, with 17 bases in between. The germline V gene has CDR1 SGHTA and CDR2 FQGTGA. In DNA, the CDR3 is TGTGCCAGCAGCTTATGGGGGCTAGCGGTAATCTCCTACAATGAGCAGTTCTTC. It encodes CASSLWGLAVISYNEQFF.

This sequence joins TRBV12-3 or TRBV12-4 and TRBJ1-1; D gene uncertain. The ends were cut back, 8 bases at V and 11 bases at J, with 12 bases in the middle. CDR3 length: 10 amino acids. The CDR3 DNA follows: TGTGCCAGCGGAAAGCGTTGGGCTTTCTTT. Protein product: CASGKRWAFF.

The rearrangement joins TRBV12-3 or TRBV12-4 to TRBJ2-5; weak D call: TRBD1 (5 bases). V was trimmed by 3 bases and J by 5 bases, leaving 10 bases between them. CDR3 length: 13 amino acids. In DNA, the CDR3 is TGTGCCAGCAGTTTCGGTAGGGGCGAGACCCAGTACTTC. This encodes CASSFGRGETQYF.

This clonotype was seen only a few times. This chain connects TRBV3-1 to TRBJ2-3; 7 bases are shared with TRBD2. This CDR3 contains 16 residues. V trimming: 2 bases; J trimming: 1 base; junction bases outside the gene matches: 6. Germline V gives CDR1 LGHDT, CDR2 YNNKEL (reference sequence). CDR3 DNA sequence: TGTGCCAGCAGCCAATATGGGCTAGCGGGCACAGATACGCAGTATTTT. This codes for CASSQYGLAGTDTQYF.

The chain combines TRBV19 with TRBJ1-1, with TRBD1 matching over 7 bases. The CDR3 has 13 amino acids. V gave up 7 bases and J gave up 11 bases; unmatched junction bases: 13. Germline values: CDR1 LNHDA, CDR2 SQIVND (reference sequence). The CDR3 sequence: CASISGGGRWAFF. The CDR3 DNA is TGTGCCAGTATTAGTGGAGGGGGCAGGTGGGCTTTCTTT.

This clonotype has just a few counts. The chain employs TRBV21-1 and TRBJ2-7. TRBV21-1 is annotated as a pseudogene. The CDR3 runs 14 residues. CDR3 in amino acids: CASSKSAGSYEQYF. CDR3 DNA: TGTGCCAGCAGCAAATCAGCAGGTAGCTACGAGCAGTACTTC.

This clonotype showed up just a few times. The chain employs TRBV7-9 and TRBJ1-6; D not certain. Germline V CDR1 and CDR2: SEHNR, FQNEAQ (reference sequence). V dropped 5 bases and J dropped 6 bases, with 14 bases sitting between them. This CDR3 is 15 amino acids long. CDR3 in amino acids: CASSPTGPGNSPLHF. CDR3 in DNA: TGTGCCAGCAGCCCGACGGGCCCTGGTAATTCACCCCTCCACTTT.

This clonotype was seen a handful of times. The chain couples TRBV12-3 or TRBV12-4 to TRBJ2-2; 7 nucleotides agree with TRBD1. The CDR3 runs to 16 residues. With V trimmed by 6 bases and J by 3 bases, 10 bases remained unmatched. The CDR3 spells CASSRRDRGDTGELFF. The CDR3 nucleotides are TGTGCCAGCAGCCGACGGGACAGAGGGGACACCGGGGAGCTGTTTTTT.

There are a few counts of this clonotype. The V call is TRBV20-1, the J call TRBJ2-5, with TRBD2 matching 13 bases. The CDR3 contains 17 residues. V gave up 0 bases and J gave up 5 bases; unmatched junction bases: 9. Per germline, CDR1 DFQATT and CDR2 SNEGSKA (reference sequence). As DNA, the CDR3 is TGCAGTGCTAGAGACCCCCGGACTAGCGGGAGACCCGAGACCCAGTACTTC. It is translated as CSARDPRTSGRPETQYF.

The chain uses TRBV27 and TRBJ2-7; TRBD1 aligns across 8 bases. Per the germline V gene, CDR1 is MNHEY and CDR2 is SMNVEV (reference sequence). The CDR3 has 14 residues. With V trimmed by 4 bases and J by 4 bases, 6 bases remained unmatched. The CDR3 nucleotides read TGTGCCAGCAGTTCCGGACAGGGTTGGTACGAGCAGTACTTC. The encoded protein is CASSSGQGWYEQYF.

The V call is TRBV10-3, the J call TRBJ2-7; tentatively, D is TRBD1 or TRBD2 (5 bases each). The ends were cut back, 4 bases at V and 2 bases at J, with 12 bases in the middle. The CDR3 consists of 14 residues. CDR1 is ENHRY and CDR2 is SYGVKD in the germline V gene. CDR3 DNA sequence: TGTGCCATCAGTGTCCGGGACGGACCCTACGAGCAGTACTTC. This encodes CAISVRDGPYEQYF.

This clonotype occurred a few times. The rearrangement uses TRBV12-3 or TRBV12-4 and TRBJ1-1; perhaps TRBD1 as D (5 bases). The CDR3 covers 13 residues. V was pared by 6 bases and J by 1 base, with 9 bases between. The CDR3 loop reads CASRARENTEAFF. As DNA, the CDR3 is TGTGCCAGCAGGGCCAGGGAGAACACTGAAGCTTTCTTT.